Listed below are T cell receptor beta chains from one sample, sequenced in a study of blood T cell repertoires in COVID-19. TCRdb's copy holds only in-frame clones and misses some; the assay was immunoSEQ multiplex PCR. The data hold 150,000 to 200,000 clones, with 88% observed a single time. Input material: peripheral blood. Every receptor here comes from a human donor in a cohort sampled during active COVID-19. Each CDR3 is given with its conserved first and last residue. D genes are given only for firm matches. Clone size is shown for a subset of rows, as once, few, many or a class of expanded clone.

clone_size	cdr3_length	v_call	j_call	d_call	cdr3_nt	cdr3_aa
.	16	TRBV7-2	TRBJ1-6	TRBD1	TGTGCCAGCAGACAAACACAGGGGGGATTGGGTTCACCCCTCCACTTT	CASRQTQGGLGSPLHF
.	15	TRBV14	TRBJ2-6	TRBD1	TGTGCCAGCAGACTGACAGGGTCTGGGGCCAACGTCCTGACTTTC	CASRLTGSGANVLTF
.	16	TRBV7-2	TRBJ2-4	TRBD2	TGTGCCAGCAGCTTAGCGTTGGTAGCGGGAGGAAACATTCAGTACTTC	CASSLALVAGGNIQYF
.	14	TRBV18	TRBJ1-5	.	TGTGCCAGCTCACAGCAGGGTGGGAATCAGCCCCAGCATTTT	CASSQQGGNQPQHF
.	15	TRBV11-1	TRBJ2-1	TRBD2	TGTGCCAGCAGCTTGTGGGGGACTATCTACAATGAGCAGTTCTTC	CASSLWGTIYNEQFF
.	14	TRBV7-2	TRBJ1-4	.	TGTGCCAGCAGCTTAAGGGGGAAGAATGAAAAACTGTTTTTT	CASSLRGKNEKLFF
.	13	TRBV2	TRBJ1-5	TRBD1	TGTGCCAGCAGAGATTCAGGGGGCGAGCCCCAGCATTTT	CASRDSGGEPQHF
.	14	TRBV3-1/TRBV3-2	TRBJ1-2	.	TGTGCCAGCAGCCAAGAGGGGGCTTACTATGGCTACACCTTC	CASSQEGAYYGYTF
.	16	TRBV5-1	TRBJ2-3	.	TGCGCCAGCAGGCAGAGGGCGGGGACTGGCACAGATACGCAGTATTTT	CASRQRAGTGTDTQYF
.	15	TRBV10-1	TRBJ2-1	.	TGCGCCAGCAGTGAGTCTTTGGCTAGCGCGAATGAGCAGTTCTTC	CASSESLASANEQFF
few	15	TRBV7-9	TRBJ2-7	.	TGTGCCAGCACCAGCGGCGGCGGGATCCCCTACGAGCAGTACTTC	CASTSGGGIPYEQYF
.	16	TRBV19	TRBJ1-2	TRBD1	TGTGCCAGTAGTATAGACACGGACAGGACGAACTATGGCTACACCTTC	CASSIDTDRTNYGYTF
.	15	TRBV6-5	TRBJ2-1	.	TGTGCCAGCAGTTCGAAACGGGGTACCTACAATGAGCAGTTCTTC	CASSSKRGTYNEQFF
.	13	TRBV11-1	TRBJ1-2	.	TGTGCCAGCAGCTCAACAGGGTTGCATGGCTACACCTTC	CASSSTGLHGYTF
.	12	TRBV2	TRBJ2-7	.	TGTGCCAGCTTCCAGGAAAGGTACGAGCAGTACTTC	CASFQERYEQYF
.	14	TRBV5-1	TRBJ1-1	.	TGCGCCAGCAGCTTGTCAGGGGCCGGGACTGAAGCTTTCTTT	CASSLSGAGTEAFF
.	15	TRBV2	TRBJ1-4	.	TGTGCCAGCACCCTTCTCGGGTCTTATAATGAAAAACTGTTTTTT	CASTLLGSYNEKLFF
.	18	TRBV4-3	TRBJ1-1	TRBD1	TGCGCCAGCAGCCAAGATCCACCCGGGACAGGGTTTTTTTCTGAAGCTTTCTTT	CASSQDPPGTGFFSEAFF
.	15	TRBV2	TRBJ2-3	TRBD1	TGTGCCAGCAGTGGAGGGGACAGGGTGGGAGATACGCAGTATTTT	CASSGGDRVGDTQYF
.	17	TRBV4-3	TRBJ2-1	TRBD1	TGCGCCAGCAGCCAAGAGCTTCTGGACAGGGTCGTTCTTGAGCAGTTCTTC	CASSQELLDRVVLEQFF
.	16	TRBV4-3	TRBJ1-1	.	TGCGCCAGCAGCCAAGGTTTTCCGACAGGGAACACTGAAGCTTTCTTT	CASSQGFPTGNTEAFF
few	17	TRBV27	TRBJ2-2	TRBD1	TGTGCCAGCAGTCCCCCCTTAGGGGGCTCACTGCCCGGGGAGCTGTTTTTT	CASSPPLGGSLPGELFF
.	15	TRBV7-2	TRBJ1-5	.	TGTGCCAGCAGCTTAGTCGGGAACCAAGATCAGCCCCAGCATTTT	CASSLVGNQDQPQHF
.	10	TRBV13	TRBJ1-2	.	TGTGCCAGCAGCCGGGTTATGATCGACTTC	CASSRVMIDF
.	14	TRBV28	TRBJ1-4	TRBD1	TGTGCCAGCAGTTCCGGGACAGGAGTTGAAAAACTGTTTTTT	CASSSGTGVEKLFF
.	12	TRBV6-5	TRBJ1-2	.	TGTGCCAGCAGGGGGGGTTCCGAGGGCTACACCTTC	CASRGGSEGYTF
.	14	TRBV7-7	TRBJ1-4	TRBD1	TGTGCTAGCAGCCAGGGACAGGGCAACGAAAAACTGTTTTTT	CASSQGQGNEKLFF
few	15	TRBV2	TRBJ2-3	TRBD1	TGTGCCAGCAGTGGAGGGACAGCTAGCACAGATACGCAGTATTTT	CASSGGTASTDTQYF
.	16	TRBV6-5	TRBJ2-4	TRBD2	TGTGCCAGCAGTTTATTAGCGGGGGGAGATAAAAACATTCAGTACTTC	CASSLLAGGDKNIQYF
.	15	TRBV3-1/TRBV3-2	TRBJ2-3	.	TGTGCCAGCAGATTAGGAGGAAATCAGGAAGATACGCAGTATTTT	CASRLGGNQEDTQYF
.	14	TRBV28	TRBJ2-7	.	TGTGCCAGCAGTGATCGGACAGCGCCCTACGAGCAGTACTTC	CASSDRTAPYEQYF
.	17	TRBV14	TRBJ1-2	.	TGTGCCAGCAGCCCAGTAGGAGCCGGGACACTAGACTATGGCTACACCTTC	CASSPVGAGTLDYGYTF
.	11	TRBV28	TRBJ2-7	.	TGTGCCAGCGCCGGTCCCTACGAGCAGTACTTC	CASAGPYEQYF
.	12	TRBV12-3/TRBV12-4	TRBJ1-1	TRBD1	TGTGCCAGCACCCGGGACAGCATAGAAGCTTTCTTT	CASTRDSIEAFF
.	15	TRBV7-9	TRBJ2-2	TRBD2	TGTGCCAGCAGGTGGAAGCGGGAGGTTACCGGGGAGCTGTTTTTT	CASRWKREVTGELFF
.	15	TRBV7-2	TRBJ1-2	TRBD1	TGTGCCAGCAGCTTATTCAGGGGACAGGGCTATGGCTACACCTTC	CASSLFRGQGYGYTF
.	15	TRBV6-5	TRBJ2-7	TRBD2	TGTGCCAGCAGTTCCGGACTAGCGGATTCCTACGAGCAGTACTTC	CASSSGLADSYEQYF
.	13	TRBV19	TRBJ2-1	.	TGTGCCAGTAGTATAGGCGGGGACAATGAGCAGTTCTTC	CASSIGGDNEQFF
.	11	TRBV6-6	TRBJ2-4	.	TGTGCCATCAGGGAAAACGGGGTACAGTACTTC	CAIRENGVQYF
.	15	TRBV6-5	TRBJ2-5	TRBD2	TGTGCCAGCAGTTACTCGTTTACTAGCGAAGAGACCCAGTACTTC	CASSYSFTSEETQYF
.	18	TRBV4-3	TRBJ2-1	TRBD1	TGCGCCAGCAGCCAAGATACCCCCAGGACAGGGCTTTTGAATGAGCAGTTCTTC	CASSQDTPRTGLLNEQFF
.	13	TRBV7-2	TRBJ2-1	.	TGTGCCAGCAGCTTAGATCTCTACAATGAGCAGTTCTTC	CASSLDLYNEQFF
.	14	TRBV10-3	TRBJ2-7	.	TGTGCCATCAGTGAGTCGGGCAACTCCTACGAGCAGTACTTC	CAISESGNSYEQYF
.	15	TRBV7-9	TRBJ2-1	.	TGTGCCAGCAGCCTTGGACTGAGCTCCTACAATGAGCAGTTCTTC	CASSLGLSSYNEQFF
many	15	TRBV6-5	TRBJ1-4	.	TGTGCCAGCAGTCGACAGTTTGCAACTAATGAAAAACTGTTTTTT	CASSRQFATNEKLFF
.	16	TRBV19	TRBJ1-2	.	TGTGCCAGTAGTCGGGACCCACAGGGCGCTAACTATGGCTACACCTTC	CASSRDPQGANYGYTF
.	14	TRBV6-4	TRBJ1-1	TRBD1	TGTGCCAGCAGGCAGGGACAGCGAAACACTGAAGCTTTCTTT	CASRQGQRNTEAFF
.	17	TRBV9	TRBJ2-6	TRBD2	TGTGCCAGCAGCGCGTGGACTAGCGGGCCAGGGGCCAACGTCCTGACTTTC	CASSAWTSGPGANVLTF
.	13	TRBV7-2	TRBJ2-1	.	TGTGCCAGCAGCATATGGCCCGGGGTGGAACAGTTCTTC	CASSIWPGVEQFF
.	14	TRBV7-8	TRBJ2-7	TRBD1	TGTGCCAGCAGCTGGGGACAGGAGATCTACGAGCAGTACTTC	CASSWGQEIYEQYF
few	15	TRBV5-5	TRBJ2-1	.	TGTGCCAGCAGCTTGGAGGGGGTGGAATACAATGAGCAGTTCTTC	CASSLEGVEYNEQFF
.	15	TRBV9	TRBJ1-6	TRBD1	TGTGCCAGCAGCGGGGAGGGACAGGGGCGCTCACCCCTCCACTTT	CASSGEGQGRSPLHF
.	16	TRBV7-2	TRBJ2-7	TRBD2	TGTGCCAGCAGCTTAGACAGAACTAGCGTCTCCTACGAGCAGTACTTC	CASSLDRTSVSYEQYF
.	17	TRBV18	TRBJ1-6	.	TGTGCCAGCTCACCGGTTCAGGGCAGCTCCTATAATTCACCCCTCCACTTT	CASSPVQGSSYNSPLHF
.	16	TRBV6-5	TRBJ1-1	TRBD1	TGTGCCAGCAGTTACTCCCTGACAGGGGGGAACACTGAAGCTTTCTTT	CASSYSLTGGNTEAFF
.	15	TRBV7-7	TRBJ2-1	TRBD2	TGTGCCAGCAGCCCCGGGACTAGCGGGAACGTGGGGCAGTTCTTC	CASSPGTSGNVGQFF
.	13	TRBV5-1	TRBJ2-7	.	TGCGCCAGCAGCTTGATTGCGGGTTACGAGCAGTACTTC	CASSLIAGYEQYF